Sequencing of this T cell receptor (beta chain) was carried out in a study of beta chain features in type 1 diabetes. Details on this clone: Antigen unknown. Different DNA sequences within this sample yield the same CDR3.

Overall study findings and caveats: Patients' naive, central memory and Treg TCRB repertoires seemed closer to one another than those of healthy donors. Reduced insertions and increased deletions marked VDJ junctions in type 1 diabetes patients.

Reverse transcribing all isolated RNA meant expressed TCRB transcripts were sequenced. Measured with immunoSEQ multiplex PCR; TCRdb has only the in-frame clones, and not every one. This table has some 200,000 clones, roughly a tenth appearing once. The ends lost 8 bases at V and 6 bases at J; junction bases unmatched: 15. Germline V gene sequence: CDR1 MDHEN, CDR2 SYDVKM. The CDR3 is 15 amino acids. The chain uses TRBV28 and TRBJ2-7, with 8 bases matching TRBD1. The origin of this receptor is a young man in good health. Sequenced material: central memory CD4+ T cells from blood. The CDR3 loop reads CASSSPGTGTSEQYF. For the CDR3, the DNA is TGTGCCAGCTCCTCACCCGGGACAGGTACTTCCGAGCAGTACTTC.